The 14 T cell receptor beta chains given below trace back to one sample, sequenced in a study of T cells in localized non-small cell lung cancer (dated by TCRdb to the early 2020s). Receptor libraries were prepared by the immunoSEQ multiplex PCR assay. TCRdb retrieved this table from immuneACCESS and kept in-frame rearrangements only. Not all clones are present; in checked studies, unresolved V genes account for under half, and no reason is known for the remainder. The sample has 6,500 or so clones on record, about 44% of them singletons. In total, the top ten clones hold 3% to 4.5% of the sample. This specimen was lymph node tissue, taken before any cancer treatment. The receptors derive from a man aged 40 to 70 with stage I lung adenocarcinoma.

This clone was seen a handful of times. This chain links TRBV9 with TRBJ1-1; a possible D gene is TRBD1 (6 bases). CDR3 length: 14 amino acids. CDR1 is SGDLS, CDR2 YYNGEE, per germline. V lost 0 bases, J lost 10 bases, and 16 bases lay in between. The CDR3 coding sequence is TGTGCCAGCAGCGTAGGCCAGGGAGAAGGGGGAGCTTTCTTT. Translating it yields CASSVGQGEGGAFF.

The rearrangement joins TRBV25-1 to TRBJ1-2; no clear D. This CDR3 spans 13 amino acids. The V gene lost 2 bases and the J gene lost 2 bases, with 6 bases spanning the gap. Per the germline V gene, CDR1 is MGHDK and CDR2 is SYGVNS. The CDR3 region has the DNA TGTGCCAGCAGTGAAGGAGGGAACTATGGCTACACCTTC. Amino acids: CASSEGGNYGYTF.

The chain employs TRBV28 and TRBJ2-1, with 12 bases aligning to TRBD2. The CDR3 consists of 14 residues. Germline V gene data show CDR1 as MDHEN and CDR2 as SYDVKM. J was trimmed by 9 bases and V by 7 bases; bases with no gene match: 7. CDR3 coding DNA: TGTGCCAGCACCCCCGGACTAGCGGGAATTGAGCAGTTCTTC. Amino acid sequence: CASTPGLAGIEQFF. The full variable domain, with the rest looked up from reference TRBV28 and TRBJ2-1, is DVKVTQSSRYLVKRTGEKVFLECVQDMDHENMFWYRQDPGLGLRLIYFSYDVKMKEKGDIPEGYSVSREKKERFSLILESASTNQTSMYLCASTPGLAGIEQFFGPGTRLTVL.

This clone appeared a few times. The V gene is TRBV22-1, the J gene TRBJ2-7; TRBD2, the D gene given by the table, was not confirmed from the DNA. TRBV22-1 is assigned pseudogene status. The CDR3 extends over 15 amino acids. The CDR3 sequence: CASSPREGSSYEQYF. The DNA for the CDR3 is TGTGCCAGCAGTCCCAGGGAGGGAAGCTCCTACGAGCAGTACTTC.

This clone appeared a few times. The gene calls are TRBV11-3 and TRBJ2-6; D possibly corresponds to TRBD1 (6 bases). The CDR3 is made up of 20 amino acids. In germline, CDR1 is SGHNT, CDR2 YENEEA. The V and J ends lost 4 bases and 0 bases respectively, with 22 bases between them. The CDR3 loop reads CASSSRQVVGAISGANVLTF. The CDR3 DNA sequence: TGTGCCAGCAGCTCGAGACAGGTCGTAGGGGCCATCTCTGGGGCCAACGTCCTGACTTTC.

The chain uses TRBV6-8 and TRBJ2-3; D perhaps matches TRBD1 (6 bases). Per germline, CDR1 MNHGY and CDR2 SAAAGT. V lost 10 bases, J lost 6 bases, and 20 bases lay in between. The CDR3 sequence is 14 residues long. The CDR3 DNA sequence: TGTGCCACCCGCTGGCAGGGGACGAAGGATACGCAGTATTTT. Residues: CATRWQGTKDTQYF.

The V gene is TRBV10-3, the J gene TRBJ2-7; maybe TRBD2 (6 bases). V was cut by 0 bases and J by 2 bases, with 17 bases left in between. Germline lookup yields CDR1 ENHRY and CDR2 SYGVKD. The length of the CDR3 is 17 residues. DNA for the CDR3: TGTGCCATCAGTGAGTCGTATGGCGGGGAGGCTACCTACGAGCAGTACTTC. This sequence encodes CAISESYGGEATYEQYF.

V gene TRBV29-1 combines with J gene TRBJ2-7; the match to TRBD2 covers 8 bases. With 6 bases clipped from V and 2 bases from J, the junction kept 6 bases outside the gene matches. The CDR3 has 13 amino acids. Germline-derived CDR1 and CDR2 are SQVTM and ANQGSEA. The CDR3 here is CSVSEREPYEQYF. CDR3 DNA sequence: TGCAGCGTCTCAGAGCGGGAGCCCTACGAGCAGTACTTC.

This chain links TRBV18 with TRBJ1-1; no reliable D call. The ends were cut back, 4 bases at V and 0 bases at J, with 6 bases in the middle. This CDR3 is 13 amino acids long. Germline V lookup: CDR1 KGHSH, CDR2 LQKENI. The CDR3 DNA follows: TGTGCCAGCTCACAGGGAGTGAACACTGAAGCTTTCTTT. It codes for CASSQGVNTEAFF.

The chain combines TRBV28 with TRBJ1-3; possible D gene TRBD1, 6 bases. CDR1 is MDHEN, CDR2 SYDVKM, per germline. The V and J ends lost 6 bases and 4 bases respectively, with 13 bases between them. There are 14 residues in the CDR3. The CDR3 region has the DNA TGTGCCAGCAGCCTCGGGACAACCGGAAACACCATATATTTT. As protein: CASSLGTTGNTIYF.

This clone showed up just a few times. The chain has TRBV9 and TRBJ1-1; D remains ambiguous. This CDR3 contains 14 residues. Per the germline V gene, CDR1 is SGDLS and CDR2 is YYNGEE. The V end was cut by 5 bases, the J end by 5 bases, with 16 bases between. The DNA for the CDR3 is TGTGCCAGCAGTGAAGTGGAGTTATGGACTGAAGCTTTCTTT. Residues: CASSEVELWTEAFF.

This clone is labeled as medium-sized (0.01 to 0.1%). The chain combines TRBV6-8 with TRBJ2-7; 9 bases agree with TRBD1. Germline V gives CDR1 MNHGY, CDR2 SAAAGT. The CDR3 has 13 amino acids. The V segment lost 10 bases and the J segment 5 bases; nucleotides outside the gene matches: 9. CDR3 region: CATLQGARNEQYF. CDR3 bases: TGTGCCACCCTACAGGGGGCGAGAAACGAGCAGTACTTC.

V and J are TRBV10-3 and TRBJ2-1; D tentatively reads TRBD1 or TRBD2 (7 bases each). Trimming took off 10 bases at V and 1 base at J, with 14 bases between the two ends. The CDR3 is made up of 14 amino acids. Per germline, CDR1 ENHRY and CDR2 SYGVKD. CDR3 loop: CASREGASYNEQFF. DNA for the CDR3: TGTGCCAGCAGGGAGGGGGCGTCCTACAATGAGCAGTTCTTC.

This clone showed up just a few times. CDR3 sequence: CASYTTGINEKLFF. CDR3 nucleotides: TGTGCCAGCTATACGACAGGGATTAATGAAAAACTGTTTTTT. This rearrangement joins TRBV28 to TRBJ1-4, with 7 bases identical to TRBD1. Germline V gene sequence: CDR1 MDHEN, CDR2 SYDVKM. J lost 4 bases, V lost 8 bases, and 7 bases had no gene match. This CDR3 comprises 14 residues.